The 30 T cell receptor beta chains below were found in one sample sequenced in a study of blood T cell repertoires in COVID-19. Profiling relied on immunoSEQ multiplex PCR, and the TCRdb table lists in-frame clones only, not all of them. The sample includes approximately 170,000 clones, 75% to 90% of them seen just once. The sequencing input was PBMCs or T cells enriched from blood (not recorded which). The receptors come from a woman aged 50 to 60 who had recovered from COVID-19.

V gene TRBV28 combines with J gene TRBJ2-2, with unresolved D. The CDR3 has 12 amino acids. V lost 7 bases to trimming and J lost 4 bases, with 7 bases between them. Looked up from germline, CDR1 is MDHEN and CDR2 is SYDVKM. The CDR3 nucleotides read TGTGCCAGCATCGGTGGCACCGGGGAGCTGTTTTTT. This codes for CASIGGTGELFF.

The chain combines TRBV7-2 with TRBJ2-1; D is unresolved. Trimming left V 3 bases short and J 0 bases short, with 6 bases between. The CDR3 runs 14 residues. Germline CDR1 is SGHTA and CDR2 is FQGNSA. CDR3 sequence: CASSFRSSYNEQFF. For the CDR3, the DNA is TGTGCCAGCAGCTTTCGCAGCTCCTACAATGAGCAGTTCTTC.

The CDR3 coding sequence is TGTGCCAGCAGCAGACAGGGGGGCGCCTACGAGCAGTACGTC. Residues: CASSRQGGAYEQYV. V is TRBV5-4 and J is TRBJ2-7; 9 bases fit TRBD1. Germline trimming cut 4 bases from V and 2 bases from J; bases unmatched to any gene: 4. The CDR3 loop spans 14 amino acids. Germline V gene sequence: CDR1 SGHNT, CDR2 YYREEE (reference sequence).

The CDR3 bases are TGTGCCAGCAGCCAATTTACCGGGAACTATGGCTACACCTTC. Residues: CASSQFTGNYGYTF. The chain has TRBV3-1 (or the pseudogene TRBV3-2) and TRBJ1-2, with D unresolved. The CDR3 consists of 14 residues. Trimming removed 2 bases from V and 2 bases from J, with 9 bases in between. CDR1 and CDR2 (germline): LGHDT, YNNKEL (reference sequence).

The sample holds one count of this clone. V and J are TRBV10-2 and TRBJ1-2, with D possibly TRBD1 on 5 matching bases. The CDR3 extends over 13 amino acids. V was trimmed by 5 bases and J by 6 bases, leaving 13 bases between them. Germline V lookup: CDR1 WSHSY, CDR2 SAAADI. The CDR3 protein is CASSSGDLDGYTF. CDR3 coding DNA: TGCGCCAGCAGTTCTGGGGACTTGGATGGCTACACCTTC.

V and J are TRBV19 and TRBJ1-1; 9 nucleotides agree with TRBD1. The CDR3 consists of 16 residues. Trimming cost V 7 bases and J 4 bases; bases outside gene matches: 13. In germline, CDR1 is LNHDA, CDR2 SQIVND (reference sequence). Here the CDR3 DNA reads TGTGCCAGTACCCTAAACGGACAGGGGAGGGCCACTGAAGCTTTCTTT. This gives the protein CASTLNGQGRATEAFF.

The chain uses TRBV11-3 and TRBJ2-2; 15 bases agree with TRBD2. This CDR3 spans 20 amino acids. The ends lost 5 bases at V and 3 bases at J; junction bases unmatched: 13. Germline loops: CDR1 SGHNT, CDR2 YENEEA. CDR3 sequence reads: CASSGRGLAGGWFDTGELFF. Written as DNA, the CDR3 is TGTGCCAGCAGCGGAAGAGGACTAGCGGGGGGGTGGTTCGACACCGGGGAGCTGTTTTTT.

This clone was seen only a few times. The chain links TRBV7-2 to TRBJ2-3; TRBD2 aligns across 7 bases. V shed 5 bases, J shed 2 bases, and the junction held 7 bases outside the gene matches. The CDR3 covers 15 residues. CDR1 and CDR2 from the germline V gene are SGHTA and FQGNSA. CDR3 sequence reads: CASSRDYSTTDTQYF. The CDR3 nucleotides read TGTGCCAGCAGCAGGGACTACTCAACCACAGATACGCAGTATTTT.

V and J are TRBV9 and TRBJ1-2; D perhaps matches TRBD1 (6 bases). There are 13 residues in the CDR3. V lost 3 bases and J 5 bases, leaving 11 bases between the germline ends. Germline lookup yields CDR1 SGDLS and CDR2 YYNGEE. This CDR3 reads CASSGAGDYGYTF. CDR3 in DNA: TGTGCCAGCAGCGGAGCAGGGGATTATGGCTACACCTTC.

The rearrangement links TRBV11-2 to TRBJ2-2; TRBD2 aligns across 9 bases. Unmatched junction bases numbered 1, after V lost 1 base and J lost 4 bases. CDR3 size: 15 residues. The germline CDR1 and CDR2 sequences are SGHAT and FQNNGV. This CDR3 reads CASSLGAGGTGELFF. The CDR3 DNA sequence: TGTGCCAGCAGCTTAGGAGCGGGGGGCACCGGGGAGCTGTTTTTT.

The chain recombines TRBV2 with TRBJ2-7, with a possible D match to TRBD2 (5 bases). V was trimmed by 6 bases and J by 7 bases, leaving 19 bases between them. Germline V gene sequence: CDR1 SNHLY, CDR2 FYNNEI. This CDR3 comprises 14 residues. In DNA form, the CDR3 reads TGTGCCAGCAGCACGACCTCTAACGAGGGTGAGCAGTACGTC. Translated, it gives CASSTTSNEGEQYV.

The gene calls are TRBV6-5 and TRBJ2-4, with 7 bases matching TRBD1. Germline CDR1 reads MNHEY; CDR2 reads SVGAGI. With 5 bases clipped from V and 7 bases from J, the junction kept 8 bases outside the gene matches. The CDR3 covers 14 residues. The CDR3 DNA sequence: TGTGCCAGCAGTAGCCGGGACAGACCCAACATTCAGTACTTC. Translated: CASSSRDRPNIQYF.

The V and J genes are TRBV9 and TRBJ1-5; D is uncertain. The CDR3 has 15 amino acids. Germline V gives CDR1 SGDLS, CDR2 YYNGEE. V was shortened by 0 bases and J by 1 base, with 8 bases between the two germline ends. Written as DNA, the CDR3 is TGTGCCAGCAGCGTAGCTGGGCAGAGCAATCAGCCCCAGCATTTT. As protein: CASSVAGQSNQPQHF.

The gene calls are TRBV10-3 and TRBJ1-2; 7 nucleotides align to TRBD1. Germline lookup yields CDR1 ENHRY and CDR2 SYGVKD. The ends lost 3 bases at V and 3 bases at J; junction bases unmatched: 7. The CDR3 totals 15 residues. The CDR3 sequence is CAISDPRDSYYGYTF. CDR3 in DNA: TGTGCCATCAGTGACCCCCGGGACAGCTACTATGGCTACACCTTC.

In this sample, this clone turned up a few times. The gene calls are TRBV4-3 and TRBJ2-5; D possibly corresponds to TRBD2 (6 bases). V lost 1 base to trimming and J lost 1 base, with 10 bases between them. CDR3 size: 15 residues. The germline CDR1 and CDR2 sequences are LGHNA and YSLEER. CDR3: CASSQVRESQETQYF. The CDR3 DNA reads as TGCGCCAGCAGCCAAGTCCGGGAGTCCCAAGAGACCCAGTACTTC.

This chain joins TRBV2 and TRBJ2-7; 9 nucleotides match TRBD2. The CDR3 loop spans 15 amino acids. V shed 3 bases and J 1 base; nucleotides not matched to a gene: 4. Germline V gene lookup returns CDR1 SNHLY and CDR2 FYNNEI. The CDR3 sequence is CASSESGGRSYEQYV. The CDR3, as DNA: TGTGCCAGCAGTGAGAGCGGGGGGCGTTCCTACGAGCAGTACGTC.

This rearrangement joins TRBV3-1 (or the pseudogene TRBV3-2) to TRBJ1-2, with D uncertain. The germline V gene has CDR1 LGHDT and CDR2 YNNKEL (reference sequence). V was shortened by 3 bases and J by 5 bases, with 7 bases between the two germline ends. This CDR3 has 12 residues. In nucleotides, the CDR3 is TGTGCCAGCAGCCAGACGGAGTATGGCTACACCTTC. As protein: CASSQTEYGYTF.

This chain's CDR3 is CASKSTDRGAVWAEKLFF. The CDR3 coding sequence is TGTGCCAGTAAATCTACCGACAGGGGGGCCGTGTGGGCTGAAAAACTGTTTTTT. J is TRBJ1-4 and V is TRBV27, with 9 nucleotides matching TRBD1. The V and J ends lost 9 bases and 7 bases, in that order; junction bases with no gene match: 21. CDR1 is MNHEY and CDR2 is SMNVEV in the germline V gene (reference sequence). The CDR3 covers 18 residues.

CDR3 DNA: TGTGCCATCAGTCCTTCGGGGATTGATGAAGCTTTCTTT. As protein: CAISPSGIDEAFF. The chain joins TRBV10-3 to TRBJ1-1, with D hard to call. The CDR3 has 13 amino acids. V lost 5 bases and J 7 bases, leaving 14 bases between the germline ends. Germline V gene sequence: CDR1 ENHRY, CDR2 SYGVKD.

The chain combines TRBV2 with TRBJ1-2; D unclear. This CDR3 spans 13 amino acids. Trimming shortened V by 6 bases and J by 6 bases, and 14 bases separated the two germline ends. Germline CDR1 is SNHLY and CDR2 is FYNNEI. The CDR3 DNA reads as TGTGCCAGCAGGGCCGAGACACATGATGGCTACACCTTC. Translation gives CASRAETHDGYTF.

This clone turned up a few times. CDR3 loop: CASSLKGLPSYNEQFF. The CDR3 DNA is TGTGCCAGCAGCTTGAAGGGGCTCCCCTCCTACAATGAGCAGTTCTTC. V gene TRBV5-6 combines with J gene TRBJ2-1, with a possible D match to TRBD1 (5 bases). Germline V CDR1 and CDR2: SGHDT, YYEEEE. This CDR3 is 16 amino acids long. The germline V and J ends were trimmed by 1 base and 0 bases, with 11 bases remaining between them.

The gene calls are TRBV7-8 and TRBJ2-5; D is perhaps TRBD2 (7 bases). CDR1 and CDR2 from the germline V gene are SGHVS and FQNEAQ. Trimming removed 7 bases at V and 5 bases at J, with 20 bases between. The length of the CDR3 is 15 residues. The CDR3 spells CASTPWGGAGETQYF. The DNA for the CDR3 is TGTGCCAGCACGCCTTGGGGGGGCGCGGGGGAGACCCAGTACTTC. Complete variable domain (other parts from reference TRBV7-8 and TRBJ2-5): GAGVSQSPRYKVAKRGQDVALRCDPISGHVSLFWYQQALGQGPEFLTYFQNEAQLDKSGLPSDRFFAERPEGSVSTLKIQRTQQEDSAVYLCASTPWGGAGETQYFGPGTRLLVL.

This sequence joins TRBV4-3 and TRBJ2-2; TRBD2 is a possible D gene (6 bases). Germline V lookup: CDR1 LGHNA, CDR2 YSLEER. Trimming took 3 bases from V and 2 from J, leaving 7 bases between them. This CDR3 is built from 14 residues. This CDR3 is CASSHAGNTGELFF. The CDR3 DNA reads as TGCGCCAGCAGCCACGCGGGAAACACCGGGGAGCTGTTTTTT.

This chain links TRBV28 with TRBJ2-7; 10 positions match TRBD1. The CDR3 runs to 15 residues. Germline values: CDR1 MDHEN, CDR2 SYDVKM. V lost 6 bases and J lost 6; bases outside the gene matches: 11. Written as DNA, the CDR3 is TGTGCCAGCAGCACGGCGGGGACAGGGGTTGGCGAGCAGTACGTC. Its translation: CASSTAGTGVGEQYV.

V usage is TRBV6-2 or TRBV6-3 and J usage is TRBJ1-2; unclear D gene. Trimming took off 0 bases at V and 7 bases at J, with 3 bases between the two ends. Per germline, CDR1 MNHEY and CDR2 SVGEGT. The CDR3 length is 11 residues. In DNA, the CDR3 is TGTGCCAGCAGTTACTCGGCTGGCTACACCTTC. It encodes CASSYSAGYTF.

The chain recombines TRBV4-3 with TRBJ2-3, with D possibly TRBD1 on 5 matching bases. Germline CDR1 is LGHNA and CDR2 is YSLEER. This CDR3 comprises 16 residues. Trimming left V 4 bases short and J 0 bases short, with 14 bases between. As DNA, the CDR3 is TGCGCCAGCAGCCCGACAGCGTGGAGTAGCACAGATACGCAGTATTTT. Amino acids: CASSPTAWSSTDTQYF.

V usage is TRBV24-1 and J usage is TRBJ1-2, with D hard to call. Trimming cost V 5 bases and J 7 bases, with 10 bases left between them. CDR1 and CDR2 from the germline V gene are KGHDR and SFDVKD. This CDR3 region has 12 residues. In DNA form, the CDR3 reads TGTGCCACCAGTGTAGATATTGGTGGCTACACCTTC. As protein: CATSVDIGGYTF.

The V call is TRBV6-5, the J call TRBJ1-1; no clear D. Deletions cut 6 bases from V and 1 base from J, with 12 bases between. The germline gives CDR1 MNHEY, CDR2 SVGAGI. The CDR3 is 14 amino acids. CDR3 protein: CASSRRFSNTEAFF. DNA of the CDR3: TGTGCCAGCAGCCGCCGGTTTTCGAACACTGAAGCTTTCTTT.

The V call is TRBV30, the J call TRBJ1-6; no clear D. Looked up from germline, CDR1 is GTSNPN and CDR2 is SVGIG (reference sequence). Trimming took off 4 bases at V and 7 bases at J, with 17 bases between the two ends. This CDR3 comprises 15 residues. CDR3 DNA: TGTGCCTGGAAGGCTCTGGCACCGGGAAATTCACCCCTCCACTTT. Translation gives CAWKALAPGNSPLHF.

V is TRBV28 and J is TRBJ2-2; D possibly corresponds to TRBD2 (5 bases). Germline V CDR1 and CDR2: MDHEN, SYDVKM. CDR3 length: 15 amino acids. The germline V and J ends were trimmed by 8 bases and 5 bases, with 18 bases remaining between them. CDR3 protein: CASHRRQTGTGELFF. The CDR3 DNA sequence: TGTGCCAGCCACAGACGCCAAACGGGGACCGGGGAGCTGTTTTTT.